Detailed here is one T cell receptor beta chain. The data stem from a study of T cells in Graves' hyperthyroidism and ophthalmopathy. The CDR3 is made up of 15 amino acids. Trimming cost V 1 base and J 8 bases; bases outside gene matches: 6. Germline V CDR1 and CDR2: SGHAT, FQNNGV. TCR beta CDR3 sequences were amplified from RNA transcripts. During a first-round RT-PCR of the TCR CDR3, the HTBI primer set was used. Using its own MiXCR run on the multiplex PCR reads, TCRdb lists one record per CDR3 protein. The table has around 570,000 distinct CDR3 sequences, about 20% seen once. Sequences were obtained from blood. This receptor was taken from a man aged 35 to 55 with Graves' ophthalmopathy. The chain has TRBV11-2 and TRBJ2-1; 9 positions agree with TRBD1. The CDR3 bases are TGTGCCAGCAGCTTAGTTACCGGGACAGGGTATGAGCAGTTCTTC. This translates into CASSLVTGTGYEQFF. The full variable domain, completed using reference TRBV11-2 and TRBJ2-1, is EAGVAQSPRYKIIEKRQSVAFWCNPISGHATLYWYQQILGQGPKLLIQFQNNGVVDDSQLPKDRFSAERLKGVDSTLKIQPAKLEDSAVYLCASSLVTGTGYEQFFGPGTRLTVL.